This entry lists 7 T cell receptor beta chains sequenced from one sample in a study of blood T cell repertoires in COVID-19. Assay used: immunoSEQ multiplex PCR; TCRdb lists only in-frame clones, some missing. The sample carries tens of thousands of clones, about three quarters recorded once. Sequenced material: peripheral blood. These receptor sequences come from a man older than 75 with acute or convalescent COVID-19.

The chain combines TRBV9 with TRBJ2-3; D remains unclear. Germline V gene lookup returns CDR1 SGDLS and CDR2 YYNGEE. This CDR3 has 14 residues. The V end lost 3 bases, the J end lost 0 bases, and 8 bases lay between the germline ends. CDR3 protein: CASSAAQSTDTQYF. DNA for the CDR3: TGTGCCAGCAGCGCCGCACAAAGCACAGATACGCAGTATTTT.

The chain carries TRBV5-1 and TRBJ1-4; D is unclear. The CDR3 is 14 amino acids. Germline V gives CDR1 SGHRS, CDR2 YFSETQ. V shed 0 bases and J shed 5 bases, with 8 bases lying between them. CDR3 DNA sequence: TGCGCCAGCAGCTTGGGGGGAGACAATGAAAAACTGTTTTTT. Its translation: CASSLGGDNEKLFF.

The chain carries TRBV18 and TRBJ2-3; D remains unclear. The germline CDR1 and CDR2 sequences are KGHSH and LQKENI. The CDR3 totals 11 residues. Trimming shortened V by 6 bases and J by 4 bases, and 5 bases separated the two germline ends. CDR3 residues: CASSAADTQYF. The CDR3 DNA follows: TGTGCCAGCTCGGCGGCAGATACGCAGTATTTT.

V usage is TRBV6-5 and J usage is TRBJ1-3; TRBD1 might be the D (6 bases). V lost 6 bases and J 0 bases, leaving 12 bases between the germline ends. There are 15 residues in the CDR3. The germline V gene has CDR1 MNHEY and CDR2 SVGAGI. The CDR3 DNA reads TGTGCCAGCAGACCCGACAGGTCCTCTGGAAACACCATATATTTT. This gives the protein CASRPDRSSGNTIYF.

V is TRBV5-1 and J is TRBJ1-6; maybe TRBD1 (6 bases). The CDR3 covers 14 residues. Germline lookup yields CDR1 SGHRS and CDR2 YFSETQ. Trimming shortened V by 4 bases and J by 10 bases, and 15 bases separated the two germline ends. The CDR3 spells CASSLQGFGSPLHF. Here the CDR3 DNA reads TGCGCCAGCAGCCTGCAGGGGTTTGGGTCACCCCTCCACTTT.

This chain uses TRBV5-8 with TRBJ2-7, with TRBD1 identical over 7 bases. V lost 4 bases and J lost 6; bases outside the gene matches: 4. This CDR3 has 12 residues. Per the germline V gene, CDR1 is SGHTS and CDR2 is YDEGEE. The CDR3 sequence is CASSRQGGEQYF. CDR3 DNA sequence: TGTGCCAGCAGCAGACAGGGTGGCGAGCAGTACTTC.

This CDR3 is CASSLGTGGDTQYF. For the CDR3, the DNA is TGTGCCAGCAGCCTCGGGACAGGTGGAGATACGCAGTATTTT. This sequence joins TRBV11-3 and TRBJ2-3, with 8 bases identical to TRBD1. CDR1 and CDR2 from the germline V gene are SGHNT and YENEEA. After removal of 5 bases from V and 5 bases from J, the junction contained 6 bases not matched to a gene. The CDR3 covers 14 residues. Supplemented by reference TRBV11-3 and TRBJ2-3, the full variable domain reads EAGVVQSPRYKIIEKKQPVAFWCNPISGHNTLYWYLQNLGQGPELLIRYENEEAVDDSQLPKDRFSAERLKGVDSTLKIQPAELGDSAVYLCASSLGTGGDTQYFGPGTRLTVL.